This is a list of T cell receptor beta chains from one sample in a study of shared clonotypes between healthy human individuals. Sequenced by immunoSEQ multiplex PCR; TCRdb stores in-frame clones only, minus some. This table holds around 430,000 clones, more than 75% found once. Sequencing was performed on PBMCs. The receptors stem from a woman aged 40-49 years in good health. Some clones in this sample may be carry-over from other donors' samples. CDR3s include the opening cysteine and the closing phenylalanine or tryptophan. The D gene is left open where the match is weak. A row's size may be missing; if present it is once, few, many or a size class.

CDR3 DNA: TGTGCCAGCAGTTTAACGGGGCGGAACACTGAAGCTTTCTTT
CDR3 protein: CASSLTGRNTEAFF
V gene: TRBV28
J gene: TRBJ1-1
D gene: .
clone size: .

CDR3 DNA: TGTGCCAGTATGCCCGGGACAGAGAAACCGTGGGCTGAAGCTTTCTTT
CDR3 protein: CASMPGTEKPWAEAFF
V gene: TRBV19
J gene: TRBJ1-1
D gene: TRBD1
clone size: .

CDR3 DNA: TGCGCCAGCAGCTTTACGGCAGGGGTAGGCTACGAGCAGTACTTC
CDR3 protein: CASSFTAGVGYEQYF
V gene: TRBV5-1
J gene: TRBJ2-7
D gene: .
clone size: .

CDR3 DNA: TGTGCCAGCAGTTTGTCCCAAGACAAAAACATTCAGTACTTC
CDR3 protein: CASSLSQDKNIQYF
V gene: TRBV28
J gene: TRBJ2-4
D gene: .
clone size: .

CDR3 DNA: TGTGCCAGCAGTGAAAAGGGAACATTCTTCAATGAGCAGTTCTTC
CDR3 protein: CASSEKGTFFNEQFF
V gene: TRBV2
J gene: TRBJ2-1
D gene: .
clone size: .

CDR3 DNA: TGTGCTTCTCGATCCCCGCTAGCGGGAGAACAAGAGACCCAGTACTTC
CDR3 protein: CASRSPLAGEQETQYF
V gene: TRBV27
J gene: TRBJ2-5
D gene: TRBD2
clone size: .

CDR3 DNA: TGTGCCAGCTCATCGGGACTAGCGGTGAACACCGGGGAGCTGTTTTTT
CDR3 protein: CASSSGLAVNTGELFF
V gene: TRBV18
J gene: TRBJ2-2
D gene: TRBD2
clone size: .

CDR3 DNA: TGTGCCAGCAGCTTCTTCGATGAGCAGTTCTTC
CDR3 protein: CASSFFDEQFF
V gene: TRBV7-9
J gene: TRBJ2-1
D gene: .
clone size: few

CDR3 DNA: TGTGCCAGCAGTCCCGGGATCCGATATCAGCCCCAGCATTTT
CDR3 protein: CASSPGIRYQPQHF
V gene: TRBV28
J gene: TRBJ1-5
D gene: .
clone size: .

CDR3 DNA: TGTGCCATCAGTGAGGGAAGGGGCCATGGCTACACCTTC
CDR3 protein: CAISEGRGHGYTF
V gene: TRBV10-3
J gene: TRBJ1-2
D gene: .
clone size: .

CDR3 DNA: TGTGCCAGCAGCTTCCTTGAGACCCAGTACTTC
CDR3 protein: CASSFLETQYF
V gene: TRBV7-2
J gene: TRBJ2-5
D gene: .
clone size: .

CDR3 DNA: TGTGCCAGCAGCTTCTGGAAGGGCGGGGGGATCTCCTACGAGCAGTACTTC
CDR3 protein: CASSFWKGGGISYEQYF
V gene: TRBV7-9
J gene: TRBJ2-7
D gene: TRBD2
clone size: .

CDR3 DNA: TGTGCCATCAGGCACAGGGAGTCCTACAATGAGCAGTTCTTC
CDR3 protein: CAIRHRESYNEQFF
V gene: TRBV10-3
J gene: TRBJ2-1
D gene: .
clone size: .

CDR3 DNA: TGTGCCAGCAGGGGTAGCGGGAGGGTCTACGAGCAGTACTTC
CDR3 protein: CASRGSGRVYEQYF
V gene: TRBV28
J gene: TRBJ2-7
D gene: TRBD2
clone size: .

CDR3 DNA: TGTGCCAGCAGTGGGGGAGTTAGCACAGATACGCAGTATTTT
CDR3 protein: CASSGGVSTDTQYF
V gene: TRBV2
J gene: TRBJ2-3
D gene: .
clone size: .

CDR3 DNA: TGTGCCAGTAGTATAGTTACTAGCGGGAGTGCCTACAATGAGCAGTTCTTC
CDR3 protein: CASSIVTSGSAYNEQFF
V gene: TRBV19
J gene: TRBJ2-1
D gene: TRBD2
clone size: few

CDR3 DNA: TGCGCCAGCAGCGCCGATCCGTCTCCGACCTCCTACGAGCAGTACTTC
CDR3 protein: CASSADPSPTSYEQYF
V gene: TRBV5-1
J gene: TRBJ2-7
D gene: .
clone size: few

CDR3 DNA: TGTGCCAGCAGCTCGACGACAACAGTGAACACTGAAGCTTTCTTT
CDR3 protein: CASSSTTTVNTEAFF
V gene: TRBV7-9
J gene: TRBJ1-1
D gene: .
clone size: .

CDR3 DNA: TGTGCCAGCAGTTTAGGGTTCGGAAGGGCAGTCCAAGAGACCCAGTACTTC
CDR3 protein: CASSLGFGRAVQETQYF
V gene: TRBV27
J gene: TRBJ2-5
D gene: .
clone size: .

CDR3 DNA: TGTGCCAGCAGTCCAATTGGTGATCAGCCCCAGCATTTT
CDR3 protein: CASSPIGDQPQHF
V gene: TRBV28
J gene: TRBJ1-5
D gene: .
clone size: few

CDR3 DNA: TGCGCCAGCAGTGAGGCACCCCCTGGAGCGGGAGGCACAGATACGCAGTATTTT
CDR3 protein: CASSEAPPGAGGTDTQYF
V gene: TRBV10-2
J gene: TRBJ2-3
D gene: TRBD2
clone size: .

CDR3 DNA: TGTGCCAGCAACCTGCCCGGGAGGCCCTACGAGCAGTACTTC
CDR3 protein: CASNLPGRPYEQYF
V gene: TRBV28
J gene: TRBJ2-7
D gene: TRBD2
clone size: .

CDR3 DNA: TGTGCCAGCAGCGTAAGTCCCCTAACCGGTTCGAACACCGGGGAGCTGTTTTTT
CDR3 protein: CASSVSPLTGSNTGELFF
V gene: TRBV9
J gene: TRBJ2-2
D gene: .
clone size: .

CDR3 DNA: TGTGCCAGCAGCGTAGGGGGACAGGGAGGCTACGAGCAGTACTTC
CDR3 protein: CASSVGGQGGYEQYF
V gene: TRBV9
J gene: TRBJ2-7
D gene: TRBD1
clone size: .

CDR3 DNA: TGTGCCAGCAGCTTAGGTAACACCCACTACACCTTC
CDR3 protein: CASSLGNTHYTF
V gene: TRBV7-9
J gene: TRBJ1-2
D gene: .
clone size: .

CDR3 DNA: TGCGCCAGCAGTCCCCAGGACAGGGGGCTAGAGACCCAGTACTTC
CDR3 protein: CASSPQDRGLETQYF
V gene: TRBV10-2
J gene: TRBJ2-5
D gene: TRBD1
clone size: .

CDR3 DNA: TGTGCCAGCAGCTTAACGAGGCCTAGCGGGAACCATGAGCAGTTCTTC
CDR3 protein: CASSLTRPSGNHEQFF
V gene: TRBV7-3
J gene: TRBJ2-1
D gene: TRBD2
clone size: few

CDR3 DNA: TGTGCCTGGAGGGAAGACAGGGGGTATGGCTACACCTTC
CDR3 protein: CAWREDRGYGYTF
V gene: TRBV30
J gene: TRBJ1-2
D gene: TRBD1
clone size: .

CDR3 DNA: TGTGCCAGCAGTGAACAGATTACAGATACGCAGTATTTT
CDR3 protein: CASSEQITDTQYF
V gene: TRBV2
J gene: TRBJ2-3
D gene: .
clone size: once

CDR3 DNA: TGTGCCAGCAGCCAAGCCCTAGCGAGTAGCTCCTACGAGCAGTACTTC
CDR3 protein: CASSQALASSSYEQYF
V gene: TRBV7-8
J gene: TRBJ2-7
D gene: .
clone size: .

CDR3 DNA: TGTGCCAGCAGTTACCGGGGCAGGTACACTGAAGCTTTCTTT
CDR3 protein: CASSYRGRYTEAFF
V gene: TRBV6-5
J gene: TRBJ1-1
D gene: .
clone size: .

CDR3 DNA: TGTGCCAGCAGCTTAGGTGTTAGCGGGGCCACAGATACGCAGTATTTT
CDR3 protein: CASSLGVSGATDTQYF
V gene: TRBV7-9
J gene: TRBJ2-3
D gene: TRBD2
clone size: .

CDR3 DNA: TGTGCCAGCAGCTTATGGGAGACCCAGTACTTC
CDR3 protein: CASSLWETQYF
V gene: TRBV7-9
J gene: TRBJ2-5
D gene: .
clone size: .

CDR3 DNA: TGTGCCAGCAGTGACTCGGCTAGCGGGCAGTACAATGAGCAGTTCTTC
CDR3 protein: CASSDSASGQYNEQFF
V gene: TRBV6-4
J gene: TRBJ2-1
D gene: TRBD2
clone size: .

CDR3 DNA: TGTGCCAGCAGCCTGGGGGCTCGGGAGACCCAGTACTTC
CDR3 protein: CASSLGARETQYF
V gene: TRBV7-8
J gene: TRBJ2-5
D gene: .
clone size: .

CDR3 DNA: TGTGCCAGCAGTTCGAACCCCGTGATTGAAGCTTTCTTT
CDR3 protein: CASSSNPVIEAFF
V gene: TRBV6-6
J gene: TRBJ1-1
D gene: .
clone size: .

CDR3 DNA: TGTGCCAGCAGTGATCAGGGTCGAGGGAGAGATACGCAGTATTTT
CDR3 protein: CASSDQGRGRDTQYF
V gene: TRBV25-1
J gene: TRBJ2-3
D gene: .
clone size: .

CDR3 DNA: TGTGCCAGCTCACTCCGAGGGCCTGCTTCGTACGAGCAGTACTTC
CDR3 protein: CASSLRGPASYEQYF
V gene: TRBV18
J gene: TRBJ2-7
D gene: .
clone size: .

CDR3 DNA: TGCAGTGCTAATACAGATACGCAGTATTTT
CDR3 protein: CSANTDTQYF
V gene: TRBV20-1
J gene: TRBJ2-3
D gene: .
clone size: .

CDR3 DNA: TGTGCCAGCAGCGGGACTAGCGGGAGTGATACGCAGTATTTT
CDR3 protein: CASSGTSGSDTQYF
V gene: TRBV9
J gene: TRBJ2-3
D gene: TRBD2
clone size: .

CDR3 DNA: TGTGCCAGCAGTTTAACGTTAGAAGCTTTCTTT
CDR3 protein: CASSLTLEAFF
V gene: TRBV2
J gene: TRBJ1-1
D gene: .
clone size: .

CDR3 DNA: TGTGCCAGCAGCTCCACAGGGGACCTAAACACTGAAGCTTTCTTT
CDR3 protein: CASSSTGDLNTEAFF
V gene: TRBV11-2
J gene: TRBJ1-1
D gene: TRBD1
clone size: few

CDR3 DNA: TGTGCCTGGAGCAGCCGGGAGCCAAATTCACCCCTCCACTTT
CDR3 protein: CAWSSREPNSPLHF
V gene: TRBV30
J gene: TRBJ1-6
D gene: .
clone size: .

CDR3 DNA: TGTGCCAGCAGCCTCCTGGCGGAGGGTGGTGGCTACACCTTC
CDR3 protein: CASSLLAEGGGYTF
V gene: TRBV9
J gene: TRBJ1-2
D gene: .
clone size: .

CDR3 DNA: TGTGCCAGCAGCGCTGACAGGTTCTATGGCTACACCTTC
CDR3 protein: CASSADRFYGYTF
V gene: TRBV6-1
J gene: TRBJ1-2
D gene: .
clone size: few